The 17 T cell receptor beta chains below were found in one sample sequenced in a study of blood T cell repertoires in COVID-19. The repertoire was sequenced with immunoSEQ multiplex PCR; TCRdb's copy has only in-frame clones and lacks some. The profile shows under 150,000 clones, 85% of them singletons. The material sequenced was peripheral blood. These receptors were taken from a man aged 40-50 years with acute or convalescent COVID-19.

V gene TRBV28 combines with J gene TRBJ2-7; 7 nucleotides line up with TRBD1. The V gene's germline CDR1 is MDHEN and CDR2 SYDVKM. The J segment lost 3 bases and the V segment lost 2 bases, leaving 1 base of the junction unmatched. This CDR3 has 13 amino acids. Here the CDR3 reads CASSLRTGYEQYF. CDR3 nucleotides: TGTGCCAGCAGTTTAAGGACAGGCTACGAGCAGTACTTC.

The V gene is TRBV2, the J gene TRBJ1-1, with TRBD1 as a possible D gene (6 bases). Germline V gene sequence: CDR1 SNHLY, CDR2 FYNNEI. CDR3 length: 14 residues. Trimming took off 4 bases at V and 6 bases at J, with 15 bases between the two ends. The CDR3 DNA reads TGTGCCAGCAGTGCGAGTAGGGGGGGTGCTGAAGCTTTCTTT. It encodes CASSASRGGAEAFF.

The J gene is TRBJ1-3, the V gene TRBV25-1; no definite D call. This CDR3 spans 13 amino acids. In germline, CDR1 is MGHDK, CDR2 SYGVNS. The V gene lost 6 bases and the J gene lost 8 bases, with 14 bases spanning the gap. The CDR3 DNA sequence: TGTGCCAGCAGCAGAACACCCTTGGACACCATATATTTT. This gives the protein CASSRTPLDTIYF.

This chain links TRBV9 with TRBJ1-1; 7 nucleotides match TRBD1. V dropped 4 bases and J dropped 1; count of bases not matched to a gene: 7. The germline gives CDR1 SGDLS, CDR2 YYNGEE. The CDR3 runs to 15 residues. CDR3 sequence (DNA): TGTGCCAGCAGCCCCCACAACAGGGGGAACACTGAAGCTTTCTTT. This encodes CASSPHNRGNTEAFF. Full variable domain (missing parts from reference TRBV9 and TRBJ1-1): DSGVTQTPKHLITATGQRVTLRCSPRSGDLSVYWYQQSLDQGLQFLIQYYNGEERAKGNILERFSAQQFPDLHSELNLSSLELGDSALYFCASSPHNRGNTEAFFGQGTRLTVV.

The chain links TRBV6-5 to TRBJ1-1, with 9 bases matching TRBD1. Germline V CDR1 and CDR2: MNHEY, SVGAGI. Germline trimming cut 4 bases from V and 11 bases from J; bases unmatched to any gene: 11. The CDR3 is made up of 14 amino acids. The CDR3 DNA follows: TGTGCCAGCAGTTTTGAAGCCGGGACAGGGCGGGCTTTCTTT. This encodes CASSFEAGTGRAFF.

CDR3 residues: CASSLGTGGTGELFF. CDR3 nucleotide sequence: TGTGCCAGCAGCTTGGGGACAGGGGGCACCGGGGAGCTGTTTTTT. The chain links TRBV5-4 to TRBJ2-2, with 10 bases lining up with TRBD1. After removal of 0 bases from V and 4 bases from J, the junction contained 0 bases not matched to a gene. The V gene's germline CDR1 is SGHNT and CDR2 YYREEE (reference sequence). The CDR3 covers 15 residues.

The CDR3 spells CASSPRLAGFTDTQYF. In DNA, the CDR3 is TGTGCCAGCAGTCCCCGGCTAGCGGGGTTCACAGATACGCAGTATTTT. This sequence joins TRBV6-2 or TRBV6-3 and TRBJ2-3; TRBD2 agrees at 9 bases. The CDR3 runs to 16 residues. After removal of 5 bases from V and 2 bases from J, the junction contained 8 bases not matched to a gene. Germline CDR1 is MNHEY and CDR2 is SVGEGT.

V and J are TRBV30 and TRBJ1-2; 7 bases line up with TRBD1. CDR1 and CDR2 (germline): GTSNPN, SVGIG (reference sequence). The CDR3 is made up of 14 amino acids. V lost 2 bases, J lost 4 bases, and 7 bases stayed unmatched. CDR3 amino acids: CAWSRAAGGYGYTF. CDR3 coding DNA: TGTGCCTGGAGTCGGGCTGCAGGGGGCTATGGCTACACCTTC. The variable domain in full, with the rest retrieved from reference TRBV30 and TRBJ1-2, is SQTIHQWPATLVQPVGSPLSLECTVEGTSNPNLYWYRQAAGRGLQLLFYSVGIGQISSEVPQNLSASRPQDRQFILSSKKLLLSDSGFYLCAWSRAAGGYGYTFGSGTRLTVV.

The chain carries TRBV25-1 and TRBJ2-7, with 8 positions matching TRBD1. Trimming at V came to 1 base and at J to 7 bases, leaving 9 bases not matched to a gene. This CDR3 is built from 15 residues. Per the germline V gene, CDR1 is MGHDK and CDR2 is SYGVNS. Written as DNA, the CDR3 is TGTGCCAGCAGTGAATCGGGCAGGGGGCATTATGAGCAGTACTTC. Translated: CASSESGRGHYEQYF.

This clone was seen once. J is TRBJ2-2 and V is TRBV6-5; weak D call: TRBD1 (5 bases). V lost 4 bases, J lost 0 bases, and 12 bases lay in between. The length of the CDR3 is 16 residues. Germline values: CDR1 MNHEY, CDR2 SVGAGI. The CDR3 DNA reads TGTGCCAGCAGTTGGGTCCAGGGCACGAACACCGGGGAGCTGTTTTTT. Translation: CASSWVQGTNTGELFF.

This clone was found once. The rearrangement links TRBV6-5 to TRBJ1-2; D not resolved. This CDR3 contains 14 residues. V lost 0 bases and J 5 bases, leaving 10 bases between the germline ends. The germline V gene encodes CDR1 MNHEY and CDR2 SVGAGI. Written as DNA, the CDR3 is TGTGCCAGCAGTTACTCGACACAACCTTATGGCTACACCTTC. This encodes CASSYSTQPYGYTF.

The rearrangement links TRBV3-1 (or the pseudogene TRBV3-2) to TRBJ2-2; tentatively, D is TRBD1 (5 bases). The germline V gene encodes CDR1 LGHDT and CDR2 YNNKEL (reference sequence). Trimming pared 7 bases from V and 5 bases from J, leaving 14 bases between. The CDR3 is 14 residues long. CDR3 sequence: CASNYQGKTGELFF. In DNA form, the CDR3 reads TGTGCCAGCAACTACCAGGGAAAGACCGGGGAGCTGTTTTTT.

V usage is TRBV15 and J usage is TRBJ2-3; TRBD2 agrees at 8 bases. Germline CDR1 is LNHNV and CDR2 is YYDKDF (reference sequence). Trimming at V came to 1 base and at J to 5 bases, leaving 5 bases not matched to a gene. The CDR3 has 15 residues. The CDR3 here is CATSRGLAGGDTQYF. The CDR3 DNA sequence: TGTGCCACCAGCAGAGGACTGGCGGGGGGAGATACGCAGTATTTT.

The chain has TRBV9 and TRBJ2-2; tentative D call: TRBD1 (6 bases). This CDR3 has 14 residues. Germline V gene sequence: CDR1 SGDLS, CDR2 YYNGEE. The V and J ends lost 3 bases and 4 bases respectively, with 10 bases between them. The CDR3 reads CASSASRGTGELFF. The CDR3 nucleotides are TGTGCCAGCAGCGCGTCCAGGGGCACCGGGGAGCTGTTTTTT.

The chain recombines TRBV4-3 with TRBJ2-3, with 9 bases identical to TRBD2. The germline CDR1 and CDR2 sequences are LGHNA and YSLEER. CDR3 length equals 15 residues. With V trimmed by 1 base and J by 5 bases, 4 bases remained unmatched. The CDR3, as DNA: TGCGCCAGCAGCCAAGGCGGGGGGGCCCAAGATACGCAGTATTTT. Its protein is CASSQGGGAQDTQYF.

This clone was seen a handful of times. This chain connects TRBV5-5 to TRBJ1-4; a weak D match, TRBD1 (6 bases). Germline V gives CDR1 SGHKS, CDR2 YYEKEE (reference sequence). This CDR3 comprises 16 residues. V lost 0 bases, J lost 5 bases, and 14 bases lay in between. The CDR3 DNA sequence: TGTGCCAGCAGCTTGGTGGGGGACATTGGAAATGAAAAACTGTTTTTT. This translates into CASSLVGDIGNEKLFF.

This chain joins TRBV4-3 and TRBJ2-1; a possible D gene is TRBD2 (5 bases). Germline V gives CDR1 LGHNA, CDR2 YSLEER. The CDR3 contains 13 residues. Trimming pared 1 base from V and 9 bases from J, leaving 10 bases between. DNA of the CDR3: TGCGCCAGCAGCCAAGTCTGGGAGTCTGAGCAGTTCTTC. The encoded protein is CASSQVWESEQFF.